In this sample, the clone carrying this T cell receptor (beta chain) turned up a few times. The entry originates in a study of blood T cells in healthy people across ages. A second about 7 to 12 cycle PCR used barcoded and J-beta primers. TCRdb processed the 5' RACE reads anew with MiXCR; each CDR3 protein has one entry. The sample lists approximately 580,000 distinct CDR3 sequences; less than 25% were seen once. This CDR3 region has 14 residues. V gave up 4 bases and J gave up 5 bases, with 15 bases separating them. The germline V gene encodes CDR1 SGHRS and CDR2 YFSETQ. The sample was also reused in another study, on T cells of mothers and their children.

The chain couples TRBV5-1 to TRBJ2-5; D is unclear. The material sequenced was blood. The sequence derives from a boy younger than 18 in good health. The CDR3 loop is CASSPPERTETQYF. As DNA, the CDR3 is TGCGCCAGCAGCCCCCCGGAAAGGACGGAGACCCAGTACTTC.